This T cell receptor beta chain was observed in a study of T cell repertoires in cytomegalovirus infection. About the study: Public TCR beta signatures marked donors with CMV infection and the matching HLA.

From the reads, TCRdb called clonotypes with MiXCR, one entry per CDR3 protein. The sample comprises about 770,000 distinct CDR3 sequences, about 28% of which are singletons, and around 13% rests with the top ten. This clonotype was counted between two and nine times. Its cognate antigen is unknown. Findings of the study overall: Carriage of CMV together with the relevant HLA was identifiable through cumulative public TCR beta family frequency. HLA-C-restricted CMV clonotypes gave the most frequent clonotype in two of eight donors.

The V and J ends lost 2 bases and 0 bases respectively, with 7 bases between them. Germline CDR1 and CDR2: MNHEY and SMNVEV (reference sequence). This CDR3 is built from 14 residues. This sequence was found in a human donor in good health (CMV status not recorded). Some clones in this sample may be carry-over from other donors' samples. The source material was cultured CD8+ T cells from PBMCs, sampled from culture after CMV antigen stimulation. The rearrangement joins TRBV27 to TRBJ1-2; D remains ambiguous. CDR3 residues: CASSLNGANYGYTF. In nucleotides, the CDR3 is TGTGCCAGCAGTTTAAACGGAGCTAACTATGGCTACACCTTC.